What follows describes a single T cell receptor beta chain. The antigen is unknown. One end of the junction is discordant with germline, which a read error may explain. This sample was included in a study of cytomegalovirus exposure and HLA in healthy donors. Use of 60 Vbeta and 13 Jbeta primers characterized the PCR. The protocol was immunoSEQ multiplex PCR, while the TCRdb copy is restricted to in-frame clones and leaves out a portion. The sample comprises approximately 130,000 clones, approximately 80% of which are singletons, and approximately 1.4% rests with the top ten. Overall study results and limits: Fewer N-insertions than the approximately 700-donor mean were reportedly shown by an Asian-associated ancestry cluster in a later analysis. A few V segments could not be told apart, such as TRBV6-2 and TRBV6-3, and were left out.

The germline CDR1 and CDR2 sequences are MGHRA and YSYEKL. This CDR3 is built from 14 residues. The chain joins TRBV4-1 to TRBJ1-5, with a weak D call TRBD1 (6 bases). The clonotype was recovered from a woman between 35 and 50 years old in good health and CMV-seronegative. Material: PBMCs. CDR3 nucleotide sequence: TGCGCCAGCAGCAAAGACAGGAACAATCAGCCCCAGCATTTT. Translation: CASSKDRNNQPQHF.